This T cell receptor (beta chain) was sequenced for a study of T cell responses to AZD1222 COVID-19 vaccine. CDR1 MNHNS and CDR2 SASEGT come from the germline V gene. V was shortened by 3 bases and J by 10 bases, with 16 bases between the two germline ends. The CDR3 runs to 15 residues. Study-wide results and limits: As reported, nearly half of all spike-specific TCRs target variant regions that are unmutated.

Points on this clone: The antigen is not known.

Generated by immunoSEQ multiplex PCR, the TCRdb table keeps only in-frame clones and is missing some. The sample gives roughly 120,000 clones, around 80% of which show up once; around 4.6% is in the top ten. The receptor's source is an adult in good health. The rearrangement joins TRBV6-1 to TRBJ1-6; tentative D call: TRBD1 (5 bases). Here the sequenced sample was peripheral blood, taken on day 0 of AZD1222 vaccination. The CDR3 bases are TGTGCCAGCAGTGACCCCGGTAGGGGACGATCACCCCTCCACTTT. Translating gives CASSDPGRGRSPLHF.